The 30 T cell receptor beta chains in this list originate from one sample, sequenced in a study of regulatory T cells in long-lasting Graves disease (dated by TCRdb to the early 2020s). Explained via the paper, the time point label denotes: newly diagnosed GD, antithyroid drugs for less than 3 months. RNA was extracted from PBMCs in TRIzol for both TCR sequencing and RNA sequencing. The method behind the library was multiplex PCR. TCRdb lists the instrument as Illumina HiSeq 4000. To build TCR beta libraries, CDR3 regions were amplified by Arm-PCR using iRepertoire HTBI primers. TCRdb cleaned the public reads at Q25 with fastp, built clones with MiXCR and kept in-frame beta chains. Each record represents a unique CDR3 protein, reported with the most common genes and DNA among its rows. Within this sample are 400,000 to 500,000 distinct CDR3 sequences, with approximately 16% of them counted one time only. Over 7.5% of the sample lies in the top ten.

The sample was also linked to a second study, of T cells in Graves' hyperthyroidism and ophthalmopathy.

The sequencing used peripheral blood mononuclear cells (PBMCs), collected at new diagnosis, from a patient treated with antithyroid drugs. These receptor sequences come from a middle-aged woman with Graves disease. Donor details come from another sample of the same person, matched by shared clones.

This clonotype was counted ten times or more. The chain links TRBV20-1 to TRBJ2-1, with 9 bases identical to TRBD2. This CDR3 contains 15 residues. V shed 6 bases and J 2 bases; nucleotides not matched to a gene: 8. CDR1 DFQATT and CDR2 SNEGSKA come from the germline V gene (reference sequence). This CDR3 is CSALYAGGAYNEQFF. As DNA, the CDR3 is TGCAGTGCCCTTTACGCGGGAGGGGCCTACAATGAGCAGTTCTTC.

This clonotype was found many times. The chain has TRBV12-3 or TRBV12-4 and TRBJ1-5, with D unclear. CDR3 length: 13 residues. Deletions cut 8 bases from V and 3 bases from J, with 11 bases between. Here the CDR3 reads CASVAGLNQPQHF. In DNA form, the CDR3 reads TGTGCCAGCGTGGCAGGCCTCAATCAGCCCCAGCATTTT.

This clonotype was picked up many times. V usage is TRBV28 and J usage is TRBJ2-2; D not resolved. CDR1 and CDR2 from the germline V gene are MDHEN and SYDVKM. This CDR3 is 11 amino acids long. The ends were cut back, 9 bases at V and 5 bases at J, with 7 bases in the middle. CDR3 nucleotide sequence: TGTGCCAGTGGGCCAACCGGGGAGCTGTTTTTT. It translates to CASGPTGELFF.

This clonotype was detected many times. This chain links TRBV7-9 with TRBJ1-5; D gene ambiguous. Germline CDR1 is SEHNR and CDR2 is FQNEAQ (reference sequence). The length of the CDR3 is 14 residues. The germline V and J ends were trimmed by 1 base and 0 bases, with 4 bases remaining between them. The DNA of the CDR3 is TGTGCCAGCAGCTTAGATAGTAGCAATCAGCCCCAGCATTTT. Its protein product is CASSLDSSNQPQHF.

This clonotype was seen ten or more times. The rearrangement uses TRBV28 and TRBJ2-1; 9 nucleotides align to TRBD2. The CDR3 contains 15 residues. Trimming removed 8 bases from V and 6 bases from J; junction bases left unmatched: 11. Germline V gene lookup returns CDR1 MDHEN and CDR2 SYDVKM. The CDR3 spells CASHSGSDRGNEQFF. The CDR3 DNA reads as TGTGCCAGCCATAGCGGGAGTGATCGTGGCAATGAGCAGTTCTTC.

This clonotype was seen repeatedly, ten times or more. V gene TRBV29-1 combines with J gene TRBJ1-1; TRBD1 aligns across 12 bases. The V gene's germline CDR1 is SQVTM and CDR2 ANQGSEA. There are 14 residues in the CDR3. V shed 7 bases and J 2 bases; nucleotides not matched to a gene: 5. CDR3 coding DNA: TGCAGCGCGGGGACAGGGGGCGGAAACACTGAAGCTTTCTTT. Protein sequence: CSAGTGGGNTEAFF.

This chain links TRBV27 with TRBJ2-3; D is possibly TRBD2 (5 bases). V was pared by 2 bases and J by 5 bases, with 17 bases between. The germline V gene has CDR1 MNHEY and CDR2 SMNVEV (reference sequence). The CDR3 totals 16 residues. The CDR3 spells CASSLASSSIVDTQYF. The CDR3 bases are TGTGCCAGCAGTTTAGCTAGCTCGTCGATTGTAGATACGCAGTATTTT.

This clonotype was seen at least ten times. This chain links TRBV20-1 with TRBJ2-1; TRBD2 matches 10 bases. The V and J ends lost 1 base and 6 bases, in that order; junction bases with no gene match: 3. This CDR3 has 14 residues. Germline V gene lookup returns CDR1 DFQATT and CDR2 SNEGSKA (reference sequence). DNA for the CDR3: TGCAGTGCTAGAGTGCTAGCGGGAGTCAATGAGCAGTTCTTC. Encoded protein: CSARVLAGVNEQFF.

This clonotype was detected a few times. V and J are TRBV3-1 and TRBJ1-5; D gene ambiguous. CDR3 size: 15 residues. Germline V lookup: CDR1 LGHDT, CDR2 YNNKEL (reference sequence). Deletions cut 0 bases from V and 6 bases from J, with 12 bases between. The CDR3 loop is CASSQEGWGIQPQHF. In DNA form, the CDR3 reads TGTGCCAGCAGCCAAGAGGGGTGGGGTATTCAGCCCCAGCATTTT.

This clonotype was picked up many times. This chain uses TRBV2 with TRBJ2-2; the match to TRBD2 covers 8 bases. The ends lost 3 bases at V and 7 bases at J; junction bases unmatched: 7. Germline assignment: CDR1 SNHLY and CDR2 FYNNEI. The CDR3 contains 15 residues. CDR3 sequence (DNA): TGTGCCAGCAGTGAGAGAAGCGGGAGCAACGGGGAGCTGTTTTTT. Protein product: CASSERSGSNGELFF.

This clonotype was detected many times. The genes are TRBV5-1 and TRBJ2-5; D unclear. CDR3 size: 15 residues. The V gene lost 2 bases and the J gene lost 1 base, with 12 bases spanning the gap. Germline CDR1 is SGHRS and CDR2 is YFSETQ. CDR3 amino acids: CASSLPGDRQETQYF. DNA for the CDR3: TGCGCCAGCAGCTTACCCGGAGACCGCCAAGAGACCCAGTACTTC.

The rearrangement uses TRBV5-6 and TRBJ1-3; possible D gene TRBD1, 5 bases. The V gene lost 0 bases and the J gene lost 2 bases, with 15 bases spanning the gap. This CDR3 spans 17 amino acids. Germline V lookup: CDR1 SGHDT, CDR2 YYEEEE. The CDR3 reads CASSLDLLRDAGNTIYF. The CDR3 nucleotides read TGTGCCAGCAGCTTGGACCTGCTCAGGGACGCTGGAAACACCATATATTTT.

There are many counts of this clonotype. J is TRBJ2-2 and V is TRBV27; TRBD2 is a possible D gene (5 bases). CDR3 length: 15 residues. Between the trimmed V and J ends, which lost 6 bases and 5 bases, there was a span of 16 bases. Per germline, CDR1 MNHEY and CDR2 SMNVEV (reference sequence). The CDR3 DNA follows: TGTGCCAGCAGCATCGACTCAGCGGATACCGGGGAGCTGTTTTTT. It codes for CASSIDSADTGELFF.

This clonotype was detected ten times or more. This chain joins TRBV12-3 or TRBV12-4 and TRBJ1-4; a weak D match, TRBD1 (6 bases). This CDR3 has 13 residues. With 7 bases removed from V and 3 bases from J, the gap between germline ends came to 9 bases. The CDR3 here is CASKRGSNEKLFF. In DNA, the CDR3 is TGTGCCAGCAAAAGGGGGTCTAATGAAAAACTGTTTTTT.

There are many counts of this clonotype. This chain links TRBV12-5 with TRBJ1-2; no clear D. The V gene's germline CDR1 is LGHNT and CDR2 FRNRAP. V was pared by 5 bases and J by 8 bases, with 9 bases between. The CDR3 has 11 amino acids. The CDR3 reads CASGTTWGYTF. In nucleotides, the CDR3 is TGTGCTAGTGGTACCACATGGGGCTACACCTTC.

In this sample, this clonotype turned up many times. The V call is TRBV24-1, the J call TRBJ2-7; no firm D call. Trimming left V 3 bases short and J 1 base short, with 9 bases between. The CDR3 length is 14 residues. Germline V gives CDR1 KGHDR, CDR2 SFDVKD. The CDR3 sequence: CATSDRADSYEQYF. The DNA for the CDR3 is TGTGCCACCAGTGATCGGGCCGATTCCTACGAGCAGTACTTC.

This clonotype was counted ten times or more. This chain joins TRBV7-3 and TRBJ2-1; D is undetermined. The V gene lost 1 base and the J gene lost 6 bases, with 7 bases spanning the gap. The CDR3 extends over 13 amino acids. The germline V gene encodes CDR1 SGHTA and CDR2 FQGTGA. Written as DNA, the CDR3 is TGTGCCAGCAGCTTAATCCCGTCCAATGAGCAGTTCTTC. Its protein is CASSLIPSNEQFF.

This clonotype was counted only a few times. The chain carries TRBV13 and TRBJ1-5; D uncertain. Germline lookup yields CDR1 PRHDT and CDR2 FYEKMQ (reference sequence). CDR3 length: 14 amino acids. Deletions cut 2 bases from V and 9 bases from J, with 14 bases between. The CDR3 sequence is CASSLYGGVGPQHF. CDR3 DNA: TGTGCCAGCAGCTTATACGGAGGAGTGGGGCCCCAGCATTTT.

In regard to this clonotype: Since a much larger clone is just one base distant, this may be a read error. This chain uses TRBV27 with TRBJ2-7, with D maybe TRBD2 (6 bases). Trimming removed 4 bases at V and 0 bases at J, with 13 bases between. The CDR3 loop spans 15 amino acids. CDR1 and CDR2 (germline): MNHEY, SMNVEV (reference sequence). The DNA for the CDR3 is TGTGCCAGCAGTTCATCGGGACTGGTCTCCTACGAGCAGTACTTC. Its translation: CASSSSGLVSYEQYF.

This clonotype was recorded at least ten times. This rearrangement joins TRBV27 to TRBJ2-1; D may be TRBD2 (5 bases). This CDR3 region has 17 residues. The germline CDR1 and CDR2 sequences are MNHEY and SMNVEV (reference sequence). V was shortened by 2 bases and J by 2 bases, with 16 bases between the two germline ends. CDR3 sequence reads: CASSLTRVLSAYNEQFF. The CDR3 coding sequence is TGTGCCAGCAGTTTAACGAGGGTTCTCTCTGCCTACAATGAGCAGTTCTTC.

The gene calls are TRBV13 and TRBJ1-1; D possibly corresponds to TRBD1 (6 bases). Trimming removed 4 bases from V and 8 bases from J, with 20 bases in between. The CDR3 consists of 15 residues. Germline CDR1 is PRHDT and CDR2 is FYEKMQ (reference sequence). The CDR3 sequence is CASSSPYRGGREAFF. In nucleotides, the CDR3 is TGTGCCAGCAGCTCCCCCTACCGGGGGGGCAGGGAAGCTTTCTTT. Looking up the rest from reference TRBV13 and TRBJ1-1 gives the full variable domain: AAGVIQSPRHLIKEKRETATLKCYPIPRHDTVYWYQQGPGQDPQFLISFYEKMQSDKGSIPDRFSAQQFSDYHSELNMSSLELGDSALYFCASSSPYRGGREAFFGQGTRLTVV.

This clonotype was seen a few times. The genes are TRBV27 and TRBJ2-2, with D unresolved. The CDR3 has 17 amino acids. Germline V CDR1 and CDR2: MNHEY, SMNVEV (reference sequence). Between the trimmed V and J ends, which lost 0 bases and 0 bases, there was a span of 11 bases. The DNA for the CDR3 is TGTGCCAGCAGTTTATCAGTTATGGAAACGAACACCGGGGAGCTGTTTTTT. Amino acid sequence: CASSLSVMETNTGELFF.

This clonotype was counted ten times or more. V gene TRBV7-2 combines with J gene TRBJ2-2, with 9 bases identical to TRBD2. V was clipped by 1 base and J by 6 bases; unmatched bases: 6. Germline loops: CDR1 SGHTA, CDR2 FQGNSA. The CDR3 runs 16 residues. The CDR3 coding sequence is TGTGCCAGCAGCTTAGTTTTTGCGGGAGGGGCCGGGGAGCTGTTTTTT. It yields the protein CASSLVFAGGAGELFF.

There are many counts of this clonotype. The rearrangement links TRBV6-1 to TRBJ2-2, with 7 bases fitting TRBD2. The CDR3 runs 15 residues. Germline V gives CDR1 MNHNS, CDR2 SASEGT. Losses at the gene ends were 6 bases for V and 7 bases for J; bases not matched to a gene: 11. The CDR3 coding sequence is TGTGCCAGCAGCCAAGGGTTGGCGGGGGTCGGGGAGCTGTTTTTT. This gives the protein CASSQGLAGVGELFF.

This clonotype was recorded many times. This chain joins TRBV12-3 or TRBV12-4 and TRBJ1-1, with 9 bases matching TRBD1. The CDR3 has 18 amino acids. J lost 4 bases, V lost 4 bases, and 16 bases had no gene match. The CDR3 DNA reads TGTGCCAGCAGTTCCGACGACAGGGGGGTCACCCTTACCACTGAAGCTTTCTTT. Translated, it gives CASSSDDRGVTLTTEAFF.

The genes are TRBV12-3 or TRBV12-4 and TRBJ2-7; the match to TRBD2 covers 7 bases. The ends lost 6 bases at V and 1 base at J; junction bases unmatched: 12. This CDR3 has 16 amino acids. CDR3 region: CASSGGWGTGSYEQYF. The CDR3 coding sequence is TGTGCCAGCAGCGGGGGGTGGGGAACGGGTTCCTACGAGCAGTACTTC.

At least ten counts were recorded for this clonotype. This chain connects TRBV7-8 to TRBJ1-1; 8 nucleotides agree with TRBD1. The junction had 12 bases not matched to a gene; V was cut back by 3 bases and J by 6 bases. The V gene's germline CDR1 is SGHVS and CDR2 FQNEAQ. The CDR3 totals 16 residues. For the CDR3, the DNA is TGTGCCAGCAGCTTCGGGACAGGTTCTATCAAACCTGAAGCTTTCTTT. It yields the protein CASSFGTGSIKPEAFF.

In regard to this clonotype: A much larger clonotype is one base distant, so this may be a read error. V is TRBV27 and J is TRBJ1-1, with D uncertain. Germline V gene sequence: CDR1 MNHEY, CDR2 SMNVEV (reference sequence). The CDR3 loop spans 14 amino acids. Trimming took 7 bases from V and 4 from J, leaving 16 bases between them. CDR3 DNA sequence: TGTGCCAGCACCACTAATGGGGAGTGCACTGAAGCTTTCTTT. Protein: CASTTNGECTEAFF.

There are many counts of this clonotype. The CDR3 coding sequence is TGTGCCAGCAGTCCAGGTCTGGAAGGGAACGTTGAAGCTTTCTTT. It encodes CASSPGLEGNVEAFF. The chain is built from TRBV12-3 or TRBV12-4 and TRBJ1-1; D is undetermined. V was trimmed by 5 bases and J by 7 bases, leaving 20 bases between them. CDR3 size: 15 residues.

This clonotype was seen many times. V and J are TRBV15 and TRBJ2-7; D not resolved. From germline, CDR1 is LNHNV and CDR2 YYDKDF (reference sequence). The CDR3 length is 14 residues. Trimming cost V 3 bases and J 2 bases, with 11 bases left between them. CDR3 in DNA: TGTGCCACCAGCAGGATGAGTTCCACCTACGAGCAGTACTTC. Translated, it gives CATSRMSSTYEQYF.